A single sample gave rise to the 32 T cell receptor beta chains below, sequenced in a study of response to subunit inactivated influenza vaccine. TCRdb used MiXCR to reprocess the RT-PCR reads, holding one entry per CDR3 protein. The sample lists about 780,000 distinct CDR3 sequences, less than 20% occurring once. The sequencing here drew on PBMCs from blood, taken more than 4 days after vaccination. These receptors all come from a man over 45 who received an inactivated influenza vaccine.

This clonotype has more than one count but fewer than ten. J is TRBJ2-1 and V is TRBV4-2; 7 bases map to TRBD1. The CDR3 is 13 amino acids. Germline assignment: CDR1 LGHNA and CDR2 YNFKEQ. V gave up 6 bases and J gave up 3 bases; unmatched junction bases: 2. CDR3 loop: CASRGDSYNEQFF. DNA for the CDR3: TGTGCCAGCAGGGGGGACAGCTACAATGAGCAGTTCTTC.

This chain uses TRBV20-1 with TRBJ2-7; 7 bases match TRBD2. From germline, CDR1 is DFQATT and CDR2 SNEGSKA (reference sequence). CDR3 length: 13 amino acids. After removal of 3 bases from V and 8 bases from J, the junction contained 10 bases not matched to a gene. This chain's CDR3 is CSASEPAGSKQYF. CDR3 nucleotides: TGCAGTGCTAGTGAGCCAGCGGGAAGTAAGCAGTACTTC.

The chain joins TRBV7-9 to TRBJ1-1, with D maybe TRBD1 (5 bases). The CDR3 totals 15 residues. Trimming removed 8 bases from V and 4 bases from J, with 20 bases in between. Germline CDR1 SEHNR, CDR2 FQNEAQ (reference sequence). CDR3 nucleotides: TGTGCCAGCTACAGCGTGGGAGGGGCCAGCACTGAAGCTTTCTTT. Its protein product is CASYSVGGASTEAFF.

A few counts support this clonotype. V usage is TRBV6-1 and J usage is TRBJ1-2; no clear D. This CDR3 has 13 residues. V was trimmed by 7 bases and J by 4 bases, leaving 13 bases between them. CDR1 MNHNS and CDR2 SASEGT come from the germline V gene. The DNA for the CDR3 is TGTGCCAGCACCCCGCGGCATCTCTATGGCTACACCTTC. Its translation is CASTPRHLYGYTF.

In this sample, this clonotype turned up a few times. The rearrangement links TRBV10-3 to TRBJ2-2, with 14 bases fitting TRBD2. V shed 6 bases and J 1 base; nucleotides not matched to a gene: 4. The V gene's germline CDR1 is ENHRY and CDR2 SYGVKD. This CDR3 has 17 amino acids. CDR3 amino acids: CAIRGTSGGRNTGELFF. CDR3 coding DNA: TGTGCCATCAGGGGGACTAGCGGGGGCAGGAACACCGGGGAGCTGTTTTTT.

The V call is TRBV30, the J call TRBJ1-1; the D is unclear. Germline-derived CDR1 and CDR2 are GTSNPN and SVGIG (reference sequence). The CDR3 extends over 12 amino acids. Between the trimmed V and J ends, which lost 4 bases and 0 bases, there was a span of 6 bases. CDR3 nucleotides: TGTGCCTGGAATGGGGTGAACACTGAAGCTTTCTTT. Amino acids: CAWNGVNTEAFF.

This chain uses TRBV7-9 with TRBJ2-1, with D perhaps given as TRBD1 or TRBD2 (5 bases each). The germline V gene has CDR1 SEHNR and CDR2 FQNEAQ (reference sequence). The length of the CDR3 is 15 residues. V was shortened by 1 base and J by 4 bases, with 11 bases between the two germline ends. The CDR3 DNA is TGTGCCAGCAGCTTAGAAGGGACCCCTTACAATGAGCAGTTCTTC. It yields the protein CASSLEGTPYNEQFF.

The chain combines TRBV4-2 with TRBJ2-7; a possible D gene is TRBD2 (6 bases). This CDR3 spans 13 amino acids. Trimming cost V 4 bases and J 1 base, with 8 bases left between them. Germline-derived CDR1 and CDR2 are LGHNA and YNFKEQ. CDR3 sequence reads: CASSRGMSYEQYF. Here the CDR3 DNA reads TGTGCCAGCAGCCGCGGGATGTCCTACGAGCAGTACTTC.

With regard to this clonotype: A clone one base away is much larger, so this may be a read error. The gene calls are TRBV5-1 and TRBJ2-1, with D unclear. The CDR3 sequence is 16 residues long. Germline loops: CDR1 SGHRS, CDR2 YFSETQ. The V end was cut by 4 bases, the J end by 4 bases, with 18 bases between. The CDR3 DNA reads as TGCGCCAGCAGCCCCTGGGTGGAGCACTATTACAATGAGCAGTTCTTC. It codes for CASSPWVEHYYNEQFF.

V gene TRBV21-1 combines with J gene TRBJ2-5; whether TRBD1, the table's D call, matches the DNA was not checked. TRBV21-1 is a pseudogene segment. This CDR3 is built from 15 residues. CDR3 DNA: TGTGCCAGCAGCCTCCGAGGACAGGGGATTGGGACCCAGTACTTC. It is translated as CASSLRGQGIGTQYF.

This clonotype was found once. DNA of the CDR3: TGTGCCAGCAGCCCTTCTATTGGGGTCGAGCAGTACTTC. This codes for CASSPSIGVEQYF. This chain connects TRBV9 to TRBJ2-7; no clear D. The CDR3 runs 13 residues. Deletions cut 4 bases from V and 6 bases from J, with 14 bases between. Per the germline V gene, CDR1 is SGDLS and CDR2 is YYNGEE.

Only a few counts were recorded for this clonotype. The CDR3 bases are TGCAGCGTTCGCTTGGACTACAATGAGCAGTTCTTC. Translated: CSVRLDYNEQFF. The chain has TRBV29-1 and TRBJ2-1; D is unclear. Germline V lookup: CDR1 SQVTM, CDR2 ANQGSEA. Trimming removed 5 bases at V and 3 bases at J, with 8 bases between. The CDR3 covers 12 residues.

The V call is TRBV7-8, the J call TRBJ1-5; 8 bases map to TRBD1. The J segment lost 7 bases and the V segment lost 5 bases, leaving 16 bases of the junction unmatched. Germline assignment: CDR1 SGHVS and CDR2 FQNEAQ. This CDR3 is 17 amino acids long. The DNA for the CDR3 is TGTGCCAGCAGCCCGACTTACCGACAGGGGATACGGCAGCCCCAGCATTTT. Translated, it gives CASSPTYRQGIRQPQHF.

This clonotype occurred many times. The genes are TRBV20-1 and TRBJ2-3; D is unclear. Per germline, CDR1 DFQATT and CDR2 SNEGSKA (reference sequence). The CDR3 consists of 12 residues. The V end was cut by 0 bases, the J end by 15 bases, with 16 bases between. The CDR3 bases are TGCAGTGCTAGAGATCGGAACCTAAGATCATATTTT. This codes for CSARDRNLRSYF.

This chain connects TRBV24-1 to TRBJ2-2; no reliable D call. This CDR3 spans 15 amino acids. V lost 5 bases and J lost 1, with 10 bases in between. Per germline, CDR1 KGHDR and CDR2 SFDVKD. CDR3 nucleotides: TGTGCCACCAGTGTAGAAGGATTGAACACCGGGGAGCTGTTTTTT. Translated, it gives CATSVEGLNTGELFF.

This clonotype was recorded a few times. The chain couples TRBV4-2 to TRBJ1-2, with a weak D call TRBD1 (5 bases). CDR1 and CDR2 (germline): LGHNA, YNFKEQ. CDR3 length: 16 amino acids. V was cut by 4 bases and J by 0 bases, with 15 bases left in between. Here the CDR3 reads CASSPLPRGPNYGYTF. In DNA form, the CDR3 reads TGTGCCAGCAGCCCCCTCCCGAGGGGACCTAACTATGGCTACACCTTC.

This clonotype was observed a few times. The V call is TRBV20-1, the J call TRBJ2-3, with TRBD2 matching 16 bases. V lost 0 bases to trimming and J lost 4 bases; unmatched junction nucleotides: 4. The V gene's germline CDR1 is DFQATT and CDR2 SNEGSKA (reference sequence). This CDR3 has 17 amino acids. In nucleotides, the CDR3 is TGCAGTGCTAGAGACCCGGGACTAGCGGGAGGGCCAGATACGCAGTATTTT. Translation: CSARDPGLAGGPDTQYF.

The chain uses TRBV10-3 and TRBJ2-7; 10 bases map to TRBD1. The V and J ends lost 4 bases and 1 base, in that order; junction bases with no gene match: 1. Germline loops: CDR1 ENHRY, CDR2 SYGVKD. The CDR3 runs to 14 residues. This CDR3 is CAISVGQGSYEQYF. The CDR3 region has the DNA TGTGCCATCAGTGTGGGACAGGGGTCCTACGAGCAGTACTTC.

Many counts were recorded for this clonotype. The genes are TRBV20-1 and TRBJ2-3; the match to TRBD2 covers 7 bases. Germline V gene data show CDR1 as DFQATT and CDR2 as SNEGSKA (reference sequence). After removal of 3 bases from V and 6 bases from J, the junction contained 12 bases not matched to a gene. This CDR3 is built from 15 residues. The DNA of the CDR3 is TGCAGTGCTAGGAGGGGACTAATGCCCCCCGATACGCAGTATTTT. Protein: CSARRGLMPPDTQYF.

This clonotype was observed a few times. This chain links TRBV29-1 with TRBJ2-4; unclear D gene. V was clipped by 2 bases and J by 0 bases, with 11 bases between them. The CDR3 spans 15 residues. The V gene's germline CDR1 is SQVTM and CDR2 ANQGSEA. As DNA, the CDR3 is TGCAGCGTTGAACTTGCCTCACTAGCCAAAAACATTCAGTACTTC. This codes for CSVELASLAKNIQYF.

This rearrangement joins TRBV20-1 to TRBJ2-1; possibly TRBD1 or TRBD2 for D (5 bases each). The germline V gene has CDR1 DFQATT and CDR2 SNEGSKA (reference sequence). V lost 5 bases, J lost 6 bases, and 14 bases lay in between. The CDR3 has 13 residues. The CDR3 spells CSAPGTRPNEQFF. The CDR3 DNA reads TGCAGTGCTCCCGGGACGAGGCCCAATGAGCAGTTCTTC.

This clonotype turned up a few times. The chain has TRBV27 and TRBJ2-1; possibly TRBD1 or TRBD2 for D (5 bases each). Germline lookup yields CDR1 MNHEY and CDR2 SMNVEV (reference sequence). The V gene lost 4 bases and the J gene lost 3 bases, with 16 bases spanning the gap. The CDR3 is 16 residues long. Here the CDR3 DNA reads TGTGCCAGCAGTTCTGGTACGAAGGGGAGCTACAATGAGCAGTTCTTC. As protein: CASSSGTKGSYNEQFF.

This clonotype was seen a few times. The chain combines TRBV20-1 with TRBJ2-3; 7 nucleotides line up with TRBD2. Germline CDR1 is DFQATT and CDR2 is SNEGSKA (reference sequence). There are 14 residues in the CDR3. Trimming at V came to 1 base and at J to 4 bases, leaving 5 bases not matched to a gene. CDR3 region: CSARAGGIPDTQYF. The CDR3 DNA reads as TGCAGTGCTAGAGCCGGGGGGATCCCAGATACGCAGTATTTT.

The chain is built from TRBV10-3 and TRBJ2-7; tentative D call: TRBD1 (6 bases). The CDR3 consists of 13 residues. The V and J ends lost 8 bases and 6 bases respectively, with 17 bases between them. Germline V gene lookup returns CDR1 ENHRY and CDR2 SYGVKD. The CDR3 region has the DNA TGTGCCATCCGTTGGGACACCCTGTCCGAGCAGTACTTC. This gives the protein CAIRWDTLSEQYF.

This clonotype showed up just a few times. This chain joins TRBV10-3 and TRBJ1-3; no reliable D call. Germline V gene data show CDR1 as ENHRY and CDR2 as SYGVKD. The CDR3 has 18 amino acids. The ends were cut back, 2 bases at V and 2 bases at J, with 19 bases in the middle. CDR3 bases: TGTGCCATCAGTGAGGTGGCACCTCGAGGCTTTACTGGAAACACCATATATTTT. Its protein is CAISEVAPRGFTGNTIYF.

The chain is built from TRBV5-6 and TRBJ2-1; 9 positions agree with TRBD2. CDR3 size: 16 residues. The J segment lost 0 bases and the V segment lost 4 bases, leaving 5 bases of the junction unmatched. In germline, CDR1 is SGHDT, CDR2 YYEEEE. The CDR3 nucleotides are TGTGCCAGCAGCAGGCTTAGCGGGAGCTCCTACAATGAGCAGTTCTTC. Residues: CASSRLSGSSYNEQFF.

This sequence joins TRBV21-1 and TRBJ2-5; the table names TRBD1, a call not compared with the DNA. TRBV21-1 is classified as a pseudogene. The CDR3 spans 15 residues. The CDR3 DNA sequence: TGTGCCAGCAGCAAAGTACAGGTTACCTCAGAGACCCAGTACTTC. It encodes CASSKVQVTSETQYF.

V gene TRBV10-3 combines with J gene TRBJ2-5; TRBD1 matches at 10 bases. The CDR3 is made up of 15 amino acids. Germline CDR1 is ENHRY and CDR2 is SYGVKD. V was pared by 3 bases and J by 2 bases, with 3 bases of the junction left unmatched. The CDR3 protein is CAISEPGQGQETQYF. In DNA, the CDR3 is TGTGCCATCAGTGAACCGGGACAGGGGCAAGAGACCCAGTACTTC.

Only a few counts were recorded for this clonotype. The chain joins TRBV7-2 to TRBJ1-1; perhaps TRBD1 as D (5 bases). The CDR3 is 14 residues long. Germline V gene data show CDR1 as SGHTA and CDR2 as FQGNSA. The V gene lost 4 bases and the J gene lost 4 bases, with 13 bases spanning the gap. CDR3 bases: TGTGCCAGCAGCTACCCCGAGGGACTCACTGAAGCTTTCTTT. It yields the protein CASSYPEGLTEAFF.

This clonotype was seen a few times. CDR3 bases: TGTGCCTGGAAGGACAGTAGCTCCTACAATGAGCAGTTCTTC. Translation: CAWKDSSSYNEQFF. V gene TRBV30 combines with J gene TRBJ2-1; possible D gene TRBD1, 6 bases. CDR1 and CDR2 (germline): GTSNPN, SVGIG (reference sequence). This CDR3 spans 14 amino acids. Trimming pared 4 bases from V and 0 bases from J, leaving 10 bases between.

The table lists this clonotype with many counts. The chain links TRBV30 to TRBJ2-1; D remains unclear. The CDR3 has 12 amino acids. Trimming shortened V by 3 bases and J by 7 bases, and 10 bases separated the two germline ends. CDR1 and CDR2 from the germline V gene are GTSNPN and SVGIG (reference sequence). CDR3 amino acids: CAWRGFVNEQFF. DNA of the CDR3: TGTGCCTGGAGAGGCTTTGTTAATGAGCAGTTCTTC.

V is TRBV10-2 and J is TRBJ2-7; the D gene is possibly TRBD2 (6 bases). This CDR3 is 15 amino acids long. Germline CDR1 and CDR2: WSHSY and SAAADI. V lost 6 bases, J lost 2 bases, and 17 bases lay in between. In DNA form, the CDR3 reads TGCGCCAGCAGCGTGAGTTCCGGAGGGCCCTACGAGCAGTACTTC. Its protein is CASSVSSGGPYEQYF.